The subject of this entry is one T cell receptor (beta chain). Its antigen is not known. The sample originates from a study of T cell responses to AZD1222 COVID-19 vaccine. The study, taken as a whole, reports: The repertoires were collected only after the peak T cell response.

Doses given second, at about 4 or about 12 weeks, were pooled. TCRdb's table, derived via immunoSEQ multiplex PCR, lists solely in-frame clones and lacks some. The sample shows about 110,000 clones, around 90% of them seen only once. This sample comprised peripheral blood, obtained 28 days after the second AZD1222 dose. This TCR came from an adult who received the AZD1222 COVID-19 vaccine.

The CDR3 sequence: CASSFLPHDISNQPQHF. The CDR3 DNA follows: TGTGCCAGCAGTTTCCTTCCGCACGACATTAGCAATCAGCCCCAGCATTTT. This chain joins TRBV28 and TRBJ1-5, with D unclear. V gave up 3 bases and J gave up 0 bases, with 15 bases separating them. CDR3 length: 17 residues. Germline V gives CDR1 MDHEN, CDR2 SYDVKM.